This T cell receptor (beta chain) was captured by sequencing in a study of OX40 agonist ivuxolimab in advanced cancers. Profiled with immunoSEQ multiplex PCR; TCRdb holds only in-frame clones, not every one. The sample lists some 87,000 clones; 90% to 95% were seen once. This CDR3 comprises 15 residues. The V segment lost 2 bases and the J segment 3 bases; nucleotides outside the gene matches: 7. In germline, CDR1 is MNHEY, CDR2 SMNVEV (reference sequence). The V call is TRBV27, the J call TRBJ2-7, with 7 positions matching TRBD1. The source is an adult with an advanced solid tumor such as melanoma, head and neck, liver or kidney cancer. The sample consisted of CD4+ or CD8+ T cells sorted from blood, taken in a trial of the OX40 agonist ivuxolimab. The CDR3 bases are TGTGCCAGCAGTTTAACCGGGACAGACCTCTACGAGCAGTACTTC. Protein product: CASSLTGTDLYEQYF.